This TCR beta chain was recovered during a study of T cells in women clearing cervical HPV infection. Study-wide background: Case blood was drawn when the lesion was first found; control blood after infection became undetectable. Cases' blood sampling followed lesion detection by median around 160 days (90 to 200). Notes on the study in general: Cases and controls were distinguished at AUC 0.83 by richness and V genes.

Comment on this clone: Its antigen is unknown. Coverage ceases 3 residues before the CDR3 finishes, and the germline J gene fills in the end.

The J segment lost 0 bases and the V segment lost 3 bases, leaving 1 base of the junction unmatched. Germline loops: CDR1 SEHNR, CDR2 FQNEAQ (reference sequence). This CDR3 is built from 14 residues. Profiling relied on immunoSEQ multiplex PCR, and the TCRdb table lists in-frame clones only, not all of them. This sample's table has some 20,000 clones. The chain carries TRBV7-9 and TRBJ1-1; 7 positions match TRBD1. Sequencing used blood buffy coat. The origin of this receptor is a woman between 18 and 70 years old with a cervical HPV16 infection that either progressed to CIN3+ or cleared (not recorded which). CDR3 bases read: TGTGCCAGCAGCTTGGACAGGATGAACACTGAA. This gives the protein CASSLDRMNTE. The CDR3 reads in full as CASSLDRMNTEAFF.